The 20 T cell receptor beta chains listed next were all sequenced from one sample in a study of blood T cell repertoires in COVID-19. Sequencing was performed with immunoSEQ multiplex PCR; in TCRdb, only in-frame clones are kept and a portion is missing. The repertoire holds 200,000 to 250,000 clones, with 92% as singletons. Sequenced: peripheral blood. These TCRs come from a man in his thirties or forties with acute or convalescent COVID-19.

In this sample, this clone turned up once. The chain couples TRBV6-5 to TRBJ2-1; 8 nucleotides line up with TRBD1. This CDR3 is 15 amino acids long. The V gene's germline CDR1 is MNHEY and CDR2 SVGAGI. J gave up 3 bases and V 4 bases, and 5 bases lay outside the gene matches. CDR3 DNA sequence: TGTGCCAGCAGTTCGACAGGGGAAAGCTACAATGAGCAGTTCTTC. This encodes CASSSTGESYNEQFF.

In DNA form, the CDR3 reads TGTGCCAGCAGTTTATGGGGGGATCGTACCGGGGAGCTGTTTTTT. This sequence encodes CASSLWGDRTGELFF. The chain couples TRBV27 to TRBJ2-2; TRBD2 might be the D (6 bases). V was clipped by 1 base and J by 5 bases, with 11 bases between them. Per the germline V gene, CDR1 is MNHEY and CDR2 is SMNVEV (reference sequence). CDR3 size: 15 residues.

V and J are TRBV18 and TRBJ1-4; D is undetermined. CDR3 size: 15 residues. Germline V gene sequence: CDR1 KGHSH, CDR2 LQKENI. The germline V and J ends were trimmed by 2 bases and 8 bases, with 15 bases remaining between them. CDR3 coding DNA: TGTGCCAGCTCACCAAATCGGGGTTTCGGGGAAAAACTGTTTTTT. Translated: CASSPNRGFGEKLFF. Complete variable domain (other parts from reference TRBV18 and TRBJ1-4): NAGVMQNPRHLVRRRGQEARLRCSPMKGHSHVYWYRQLPEEGLKFMVYLQKENIIDESGMPKERFSAEFPKEGPSILRIQQVVRGDSAAYFCASSPNRGFGEKLFFGSGTQLSVL.

The chain couples TRBV6-5 to TRBJ1-1; 7 nucleotides match TRBD1. Germline V CDR1 and CDR2: MNHEY, SVGAGI. V dropped 0 bases and J dropped 5; count of bases not matched to a gene: 3. The CDR3 runs 14 residues. In nucleotides, the CDR3 is TGTGCCAGCAGTTACTCGTACAGGGGTACTGAAGCTTTCTTT. Amino acids: CASSYSYRGTEAFF.

This rearrangement joins TRBV28 to TRBJ2-1; a possible D gene is TRBD1 (6 bases). Germline CDR1 reads MDHEN; CDR2 reads SYDVKM. The V gene lost 11 bases and the J gene lost 7 bases, with 21 bases spanning the gap. The CDR3 consists of 14 residues. The DNA for the CDR3 is TGTGCCCATCGTCCCGCAGGGGTCTCAAATGAGCAGTTCTTC. Translation gives CAHRPAGVSNEQFF.

The CDR3 region is CASSLGGGEQYF. The DNA for the CDR3 is TGCGCCAGCAGCTTGGGAGGGGGCGAGCAGTACTTC. The chain links TRBV5-1 to TRBJ2-7, with TRBD1 as a possible D gene (6 bases). Germline CDR1 SGHRS, CDR2 YFSETQ. V lost 0 bases, J lost 6 bases, and 7 bases lay in between. The CDR3 covers 12 residues. The entire variable domain, with the rest obtained from reference TRBV5-1 and TRBJ2-7, is as follows: KAGVTQTPRYLIKTRGQQVTLSCSPISGHRSVSWYQQTPGQGLQFLFEYFSETQRNKGNFPGRFSGRQFSNSRSEMNVSTLELGDSALYLCASSLGGGEQYFGPGTRLTVT.

V gene TRBV3-1 (or the pseudogene TRBV3-2) combines with J gene TRBJ2-1; TRBD2 matches at 8 bases. The J segment lost 3 bases and the V segment lost 4 bases, leaving 8 bases of the junction unmatched. The CDR3 sequence is 16 residues long. Germline CDR1 LGHDT, CDR2 YNNKEL (reference sequence). CDR3 residues: CASSRLRSGSYNEQFF. The DNA of the CDR3 is TGTGCCAGCAGCCGCCTAAGGAGCGGGAGCTACAATGAGCAGTTCTTC.

Note on this clone: Distinct nucleotide sequences in the sample also encode this CDR3. This chain uses TRBV6-5 with TRBJ2-7, with D possibly TRBD1 on 5 matching bases. V was trimmed by 0 bases and J by 1 base, leaving 10 bases between them. CDR1 and CDR2 (germline): MNHEY, SVGAGI. The CDR3 has 15 amino acids. In DNA form, the CDR3 reads TGTGCCAGCAGTTACTCGGGCAGGGCTTCCTACGAGCAGTACTTC. Translation gives CASSYSGRASYEQYF.

The chain uses TRBV5-1 and TRBJ2-7, with TRBD1 identical over 8 bases. After removal of 4 bases from V and 3 bases from J, the junction contained 6 bases not matched to a gene. The CDR3 is 14 amino acids. The germline V gene encodes CDR1 SGHRS and CDR2 YFSETQ. CDR3 sequence (DNA): TGCGCCAGCAGCGCAACAGGGGGACGCTACGAGCAGTACTTC. Residues: CASSATGGRYEQYF.

The chain employs TRBV7-2 and TRBJ2-1; 9 bases match TRBD2. Germline CDR1 reads SGHTA; CDR2 reads FQGNSA. The ends lost 5 bases at V and 3 bases at J; junction bases unmatched: 17. This CDR3 is 19 amino acids long. The CDR3 reads CASSPNPLRASGIYNEQFF. The CDR3 nucleotides read TGTGCCAGCAGCCCCAACCCCCTTAGGGCTAGCGGGATCTACAATGAGCAGTTCTTC.

This clone was picked up one time. The chain links TRBV5-4 to TRBJ2-3; 7 bases map to TRBD2. V shed 0 bases and J 5 bases; nucleotides not matched to a gene: 9. The CDR3 loop spans 16 amino acids. Germline CDR1 reads SGHNT; CDR2 reads YYREEE (reference sequence). The CDR3 reads CASSLEGAAGEDTQYF. The CDR3 DNA follows: TGTGCCAGCAGCTTGGAAGGAGCGGCGGGGGAAGATACGCAGTATTTT. Full variable domain (rest looked up from reference TRBV5-4 and TRBJ2-3): ETGVTQSPTHLIKTRGQQVTLRCSSQSGHNTVSWYQQALGQGPQFIFQYYREEENGRGNFPPRFSGLQFPNYSSELNVNALELDDSALYLCASSLEGAAGEDTQYFGPGTRLTVL.

The chain is built from TRBV11-2 and TRBJ2-3, with no clear D. Germline values: CDR1 SGHAT, CDR2 FQNNGV. The CDR3 sequence is 11 residues long. V was cut by 7 bases and J by 5 bases, with 7 bases left in between. The CDR3 nucleotides are TGTGCCAGCAAAACGGGAGATACGCAGTATTTT. Translated, it gives CASKTGDTQYF. Drawing the rest from reference TRBV11-2 and TRBJ2-3, the complete variable domain is EAGVAQSPRYKIIEKRQSVAFWCNPISGHATLYWYQQILGQGPKLLIQFQNNGVVDDSQLPKDRFSAERLKGVDSTLKIQPAKLEDSAVYLCASKTGDTQYFGPGTRLTVL.

The rearrangement joins TRBV7-9 to TRBJ1-6, with D possibly TRBD1 on 6 matching bases. V lost 1 base and J lost 13, with 17 bases in between. Germline values: CDR1 SEHNR, CDR2 FQNEAQ (reference sequence). CDR3 size: 15 residues. The CDR3 loop is CASSLGTDDRSPLHF. The CDR3 nucleotides are TGTGCCAGCAGCTTAGGGACAGATGATAGGAGTCCCCTCCACTTT.

The rearrangement uses TRBV11-2 and TRBJ1-6; D possibly corresponds to TRBD1 (6 bases). The length of the CDR3 is 17 residues. The germline V gene encodes CDR1 SGHAT and CDR2 FQNNGV. Trimming removed 0 bases from V and 9 bases from J, with 18 bases in between. CDR3 region: CASSLDLRSQGSSPLHF. The CDR3 DNA reads as TGTGCCAGCAGCTTAGATTTGAGGTCCCAGGGGAGTTCACCCCTCCACTTT. Full variable domain (outside the CDR3, taken from reference TRBV11-2 and TRBJ1-6): EAGVAQSPRYKIIEKRQSVAFWCNPISGHATLYWYQQILGQGPKLLIQFQNNGVVDDSQLPKDRFSAERLKGVDSTLKIQPAKLEDSAVYLCASSLDLRSQGSSPLHFGNGTRLTVT.

V usage is TRBV18 and J usage is TRBJ1-1; D not certain. V lost 0 bases, J lost 0 bases, and 8 bases lay in between. Germline CDR1 reads KGHSH; CDR2 reads LQKENI. The CDR3 covers 15 residues. This CDR3 reads CASSPPRGLNTEAFF. The CDR3 coding sequence is TGTGCCAGCTCACCACCGCGGGGTCTGAACACTGAAGCTTTCTTT.

This clone was detected only once. The chain combines TRBV4-2 with TRBJ1-5; D is possibly TRBD1 (6 bases). Trimming stripped 0 bases from V and 6 bases from J, with 12 bases between. The CDR3 is 15 residues long. Germline lookup yields CDR1 LGHNA and CDR2 YNFKEQ. CDR3 coding DNA: TGTGCCAGCAGCCAAGAGGCGGGGGCAATTCAGCCCCAGCATTTT. This translates into CASSQEAGAIQPQHF.

The chain combines TRBV11-2 with TRBJ1-4; the D gene is possibly TRBD1 (5 bases). The CDR3 has 18 residues. Germline V CDR1 and CDR2: SGHAT, FQNNGV. With 5 bases removed from V and 2 bases from J, the gap between germline ends came to 21 bases. In DNA, the CDR3 is TGTGCCAGCAGCCCACTGGGGGGTGCTCGATCGACTAATGAAAAACTGTTTTTT. Protein sequence: CASSPLGGARSTNEKLFF.

The rearrangement links TRBV4-1 to TRBJ1-2, with 8 bases that match TRBD1. CDR1 MGHRA and CDR2 YSYEKL come from the germline V gene. This CDR3 has 17 amino acids. The V and J ends lost 4 bases and 4 bases, in that order; junction bases with no gene match: 14. Here the CDR3 reads CASSLAFSGQGPYGYTF. The CDR3 nucleotides are TGCGCCAGCAGCCTGGCCTTTTCAGGACAGGGCCCCTATGGCTACACCTTC.

The chain has TRBV10-3 and TRBJ2-2; 16 nucleotides match TRBD2. Germline CDR1 reads ENHRY; CDR2 reads SYGVKD. The CDR3 runs 19 residues. J was trimmed by 5 bases and V by 3 bases; bases with no gene match: 9. The CDR3 nucleotides are TGTGCCATCAGTGATCCCGGGACTAGCGGGGGGGCCTATACCGGGGAGCTGTTTTTT. Translated, it gives CAISDPGTSGGAYTGELFF.

The chain combines TRBV9 with TRBJ1-1; D unclear. V dropped 0 bases and J dropped 6 bases, with 12 bases sitting between them. Germline loops: CDR1 SGDLS, CDR2 YYNGEE. This CDR3 region has 14 residues. The CDR3 region is CASSVDLGRAEAFF. The CDR3 DNA is TGTGCCAGCAGCGTAGATCTGGGTCGGGCTGAAGCTTTCTTT.